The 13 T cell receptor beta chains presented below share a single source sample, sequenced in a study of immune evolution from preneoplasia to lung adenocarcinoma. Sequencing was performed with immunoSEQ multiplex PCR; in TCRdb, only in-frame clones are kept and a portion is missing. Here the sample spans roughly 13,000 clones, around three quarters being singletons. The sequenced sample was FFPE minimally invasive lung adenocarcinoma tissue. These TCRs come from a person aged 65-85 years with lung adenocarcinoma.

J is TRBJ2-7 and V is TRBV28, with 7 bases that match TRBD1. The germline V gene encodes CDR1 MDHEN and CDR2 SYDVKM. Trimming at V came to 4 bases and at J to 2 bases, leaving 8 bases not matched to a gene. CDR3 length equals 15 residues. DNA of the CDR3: TGTGCCAGCAGTTGGACCCGGGACAGTCCCTACGAGCAGTACTTC. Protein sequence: CASSWTRDSPYEQYF.

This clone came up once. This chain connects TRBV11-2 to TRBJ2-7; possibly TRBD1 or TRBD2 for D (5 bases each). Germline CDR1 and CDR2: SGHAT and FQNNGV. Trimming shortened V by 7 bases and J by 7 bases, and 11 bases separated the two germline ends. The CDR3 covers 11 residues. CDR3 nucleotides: TGTGCCAGCACACTGGGGGTGGAGCAGTACTTC. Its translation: CASTLGVEQYF.

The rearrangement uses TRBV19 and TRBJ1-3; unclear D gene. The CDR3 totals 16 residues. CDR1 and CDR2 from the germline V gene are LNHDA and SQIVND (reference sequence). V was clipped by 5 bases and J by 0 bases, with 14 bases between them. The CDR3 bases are TGTGCCAGTAGTCAGCGCCATGCGAGCTCTGGAAACACCATATATTTT. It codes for CASSQRHASSGNTIYF.

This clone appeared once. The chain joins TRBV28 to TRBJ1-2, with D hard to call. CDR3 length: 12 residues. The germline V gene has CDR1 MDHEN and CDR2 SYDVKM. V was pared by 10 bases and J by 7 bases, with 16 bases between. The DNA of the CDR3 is TGTGCCATCACGGACCTGGCGAGTGGCTACACCTTC. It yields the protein CAITDLASGYTF.

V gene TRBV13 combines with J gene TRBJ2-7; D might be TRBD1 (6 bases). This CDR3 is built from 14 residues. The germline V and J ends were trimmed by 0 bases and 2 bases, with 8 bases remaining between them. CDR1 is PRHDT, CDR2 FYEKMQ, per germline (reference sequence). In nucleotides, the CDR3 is TGTGCCAGCAGCTTAGGGGACAGACCCTACGAGCAGTACTTC. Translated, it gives CASSLGDRPYEQYF.

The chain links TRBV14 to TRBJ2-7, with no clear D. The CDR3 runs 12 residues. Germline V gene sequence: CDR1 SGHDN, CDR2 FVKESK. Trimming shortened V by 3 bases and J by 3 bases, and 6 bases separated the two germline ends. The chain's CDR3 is CASSQTFYEQYF. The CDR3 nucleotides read TGTGCCAGCAGCCAGACGTTCTACGAGCAGTACTTC.

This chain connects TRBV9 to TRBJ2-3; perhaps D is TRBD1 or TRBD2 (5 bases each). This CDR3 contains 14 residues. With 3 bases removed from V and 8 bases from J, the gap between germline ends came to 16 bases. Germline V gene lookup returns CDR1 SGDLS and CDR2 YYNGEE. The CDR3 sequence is CASSEALLRGTQYF. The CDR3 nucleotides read TGTGCCAGCAGCGAGGCGCTTTTGAGGGGTACGCAGTATTTT.

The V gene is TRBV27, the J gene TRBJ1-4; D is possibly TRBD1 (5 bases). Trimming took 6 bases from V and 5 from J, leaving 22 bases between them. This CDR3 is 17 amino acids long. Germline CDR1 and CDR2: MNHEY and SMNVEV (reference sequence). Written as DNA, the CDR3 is TGTGCCAGCAGCCTAGGGACGCCCCAAAGGGCCAATGAAAAACTGTTTTTT. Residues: CASSLGTPQRANEKLFF. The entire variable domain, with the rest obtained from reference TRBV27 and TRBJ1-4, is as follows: EAQVTQNPRYLITVTGKKLTVTCSQNMNHEYMSWYRQDPGLGLRQIYYSMNVEVTDKGDVPEGYKVSRKEKRNFPLILESPSPNQTSLYFCASSLGTPQRANEKLFFGSGTQLSVL.

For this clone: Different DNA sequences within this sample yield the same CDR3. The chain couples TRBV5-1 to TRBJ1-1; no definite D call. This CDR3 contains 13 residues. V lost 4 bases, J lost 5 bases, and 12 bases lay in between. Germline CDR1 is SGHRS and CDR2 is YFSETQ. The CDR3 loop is CASSPVGNTEAFF. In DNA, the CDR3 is TGCGCCAGCAGCCCGGTTGGGAATACTGAAGCTTTCTTT.

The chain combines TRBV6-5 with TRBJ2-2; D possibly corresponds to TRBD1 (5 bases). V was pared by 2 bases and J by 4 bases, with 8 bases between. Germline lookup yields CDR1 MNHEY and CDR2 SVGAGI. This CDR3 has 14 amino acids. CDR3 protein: CASSYNRGTGELFF. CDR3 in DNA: TGTGCCAGCAGTTACAATAGGGGCACCGGGGAGCTGTTTTTT.

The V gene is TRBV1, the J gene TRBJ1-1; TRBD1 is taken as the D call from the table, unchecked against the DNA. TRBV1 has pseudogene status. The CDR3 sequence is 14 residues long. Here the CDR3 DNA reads TGCACCAGCAGCCCCGCCCGACAGGGTGGCGAAGCTTTCTTT. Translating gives CTSSPARQGGEAFF.

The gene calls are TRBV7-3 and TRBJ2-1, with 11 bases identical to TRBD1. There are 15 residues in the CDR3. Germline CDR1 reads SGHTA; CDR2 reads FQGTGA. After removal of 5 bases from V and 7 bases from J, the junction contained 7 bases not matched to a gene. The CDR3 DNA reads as TGTGCCAGCAGCAAAGGACAGGGGGCCCCAAATGAGCAGTTCTTC. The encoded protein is CASSKGQGAPNEQFF.

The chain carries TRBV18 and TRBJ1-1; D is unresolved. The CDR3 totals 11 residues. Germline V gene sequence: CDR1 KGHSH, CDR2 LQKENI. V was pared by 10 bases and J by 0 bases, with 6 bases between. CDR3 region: CATGVNTEAFF. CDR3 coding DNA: TGTGCCACCGGAGTGAACACTGAAGCTTTCTTT.